Below, 18 T cell receptor beta chains from the same sample are listed, as sequenced in a study of cytomegalovirus exposure and HLA in healthy donors. The PCR made use of 60 Vbeta and 13 Jbeta primers. Sequencing was performed with immunoSEQ multiplex PCR; in TCRdb, only in-frame clones are kept and a portion is missing. This repertoire includes 150,000 to 200,000 clones. Material: PBMCs. Receptors originate from a boy younger than 18 in good health and CMV-seronegative.

This chain links TRBV6-5 with TRBJ1-2, with D perhaps matching TRBD1 (5 bases). V was shortened by 6 bases and J by 6 bases, with 17 bases between the two germline ends. This CDR3 is 14 amino acids long. CDR1 and CDR2 (germline): MNHEY, SVGAGI. The CDR3 reads CASRGPVITNGYTF. CDR3 bases: TGTGCCAGCAGGGGGCCTGTCATAACTAATGGCTACACCTTC.

The V and J genes are TRBV7-2 and TRBJ2-7, with TRBD1 as a possible D gene (6 bases). Germline CDR1 SGHTA, CDR2 FQGNSA. Trimming removed 5 bases from V and 4 bases from J, with 15 bases in between. The CDR3 loop spans 14 amino acids. CDR3 nucleotide sequence: TGTGCCAGCAGCCCGTCTGGGGGCCCTTACGAGCAGTACTTC. This sequence encodes CASSPSGGPYEQYF.

CDR3 amino acids: CASSPPGQGRDEQYF. DNA of the CDR3: TGTGCCAGCAGCCCGCCGGGACAGGGTCGGGACGAGCAGTACTTC. This chain uses TRBV7-9 with TRBJ2-7, with 9 bases aligning to TRBD1. The V segment lost 5 bases and the J segment 5 bases; nucleotides outside the gene matches: 10. CDR1 is SEHNR, CDR2 FQNEAQ, per germline (reference sequence). This CDR3 is 15 amino acids long.

The chain links TRBV6-6 to TRBJ1-1, with 8 bases that match TRBD1. Looked up from germline, CDR1 is MNHNY and CDR2 is SVGAGI (reference sequence). The CDR3 is 16 amino acids. Trimming removed 5 bases from V and 6 bases from J; junction bases left unmatched: 14. The CDR3 reads CASSTDRVGFTSEAFF. The CDR3 nucleotides are TGTGCCAGCAGTACGGACAGGGTCGGTTTTACGTCTGAAGCTTTCTTT.

As DNA, the CDR3 is TGTGCCAGCAGCCAGGGTTACGGGGGAAGAGGCACAGATACGCAGTATTTT. This codes for CASSQGYGGRGTDTQYF. This chain uses TRBV14 with TRBJ2-3; D is perhaps TRBD2 (6 bases). Trimming took 3 bases from V and 1 from J, leaving 17 bases between them. Germline-derived CDR1 and CDR2 are SGHDN and FVKESK. This CDR3 is built from 17 residues.

V and J are TRBV18 and TRBJ1-5, with a possible D match to TRBD1 (6 bases). The V end was cut by 5 bases, the J end by 6 bases, with 14 bases between. Germline V gives CDR1 KGHSH, CDR2 LQKENI. The CDR3 spans 14 residues. CDR3 nucleotides: TGTGCCAGCTCAGTACAGGGAATAGGTCAGCCCCAGCATTTT. This translates into CASSVQGIGQPQHF.

The rearrangement links TRBV30 to TRBJ1-2, with D hard to call. This CDR3 has 13 residues. The V gene's germline CDR1 is GTSNPN and CDR2 SVGIG (reference sequence). The V end was cut by 3 bases, the J end by 1 base, with 9 bases between. The CDR3 region is CAWRSGFNYGYTF. In DNA, the CDR3 is TGTGCCTGGAGATCAGGCTTTAACTATGGCTACACCTTC.

The chain is built from TRBV5-1 and TRBJ1-5; D is ambiguous. CDR3 length equals 13 residues. V was shortened by 5 bases and J by 3 bases, with 9 bases between the two germline ends. Germline CDR1 is SGHRS and CDR2 is YFSETQ. The CDR3 DNA follows: TGCGCCAGCAGAGAGGCGGTCAATCAGCCCCAGCATTTT. It specifies CASREAVNQPQHF.

V is TRBV11-2 and J is TRBJ1-1; a weak D match, TRBD1 (6 bases). Deletions cut 5 bases from V and 4 bases from J, with 17 bases between. Per the germline V gene, CDR1 is SGHAT and CDR2 is FQNNGV. The CDR3 runs to 15 residues. In DNA form, the CDR3 reads TGTGCCAGCAGCCCACGGGGGGGCCGTGGCACTGAAGCTTTCTTT. Residues: CASSPRGGRGTEAFF.

The chain combines TRBV30 with TRBJ1-2; 9 bases are shared with TRBD1. The CDR3 consists of 13 residues. The V gene's germline CDR1 is GTSNPN and CDR2 SVGIG (reference sequence). The V gene end was trimmed by 3 bases and the J gene end by 8 bases; junction bases not matched to a gene: 7. The CDR3 region is CAWSPIGQGGYTF. CDR3 nucleotide sequence: TGTGCCTGGAGCCCAATCGGACAGGGGGGCTACACCTTC.

The chain couples TRBV2 to TRBJ1-1; possibly TRBD1 for D (6 bases). Trimming cost V 9 bases and J 0 bases, with 8 bases left between them. The CDR3 has 12 residues. CDR1 and CDR2 (germline): SNHLY, FYNNEI. The CDR3 loop reads CARSGVNTEAFF. The CDR3 DNA sequence: TGTGCCAGGTCAGGGGTGAACACTGAAGCTTTCTTT.

The chain has TRBV2 and TRBJ2-5, with 8 positions matching TRBD1. V lost 4 bases and J lost 5; bases outside the gene matches: 9. CDR3 length equals 15 residues. In germline, CDR1 is SNHLY, CDR2 FYNNEI. The CDR3 DNA reads as TGTGCCAGCAGTGGAAGCAGGGGGCTAACCGAGACCCAGTACTTC. This sequence encodes CASSGSRGLTETQYF.

The chain employs TRBV27 and TRBJ2-1, with 10 bases aligning to TRBD2. V lost 6 bases and J lost 4; bases outside the gene matches: 6. CDR1 MNHEY and CDR2 SMNVEV come from the germline V gene (reference sequence). The CDR3 is 15 residues long. CDR3 loop: CASRSSGGVYNEQFF. The CDR3 bases are TGTGCCAGCAGATCAAGCGGGGGGGTGTACAATGAGCAGTTCTTC.

This chain links TRBV9 with TRBJ2-7; 8 nucleotides align to TRBD1. Germline CDR1 SGDLS, CDR2 YYNGEE. There are 15 residues in the CDR3. The junction had 2 bases not matched to a gene; V was cut back by 0 bases and J by 0 bases. The CDR3, as DNA: TGTGCCAGCAGCGTAGGGACAGGGTACTCCTACGAGCAGTACTTC. Translating gives CASSVGTGYSYEQYF.

The V call is TRBV7-3, the J call TRBJ1-6; D is uncertain. The length of the CDR3 is 15 residues. The germline gives CDR1 SGHTA, CDR2 FQGTGA. The V gene lost 5 bases and the J gene lost 7 bases, with 15 bases spanning the gap. The CDR3 coding sequence is TGTGCCAGCAGCCCCGCGGGCGGCAGAAATTCACCCCTCCACTTT. It codes for CASSPAGGRNSPLHF. Complete variable domain (other parts from reference TRBV7-3 and TRBJ1-6): GAGVSQTPSNKVTEKGKYVELRCDPISGHTALYWYRQSLGQGPEFLIYFQGTGAADDSGLPNDRFFAVRPEGSVSTLKIQRTERGDSAVYLCASSPAGGRNSPLHFGNGTRLTVT.

The chain recombines TRBV7-2 with TRBJ2-1; 11 bases map to TRBD2. The germline V gene has CDR1 SGHTA and CDR2 FQGNSA. CDR3 length equals 16 residues. J lost 6 bases, V lost 1 base, and 5 bases had no gene match. The CDR3 coding sequence is TGTGCCAGCAGCTTAGTGGGGACTAGCGGCCCCAATGAGCAGTTCTTC. This codes for CASSLVGTSGPNEQFF.

The V and J genes are TRBV15 and TRBJ2-5; D may be TRBD1 (5 bases). Trimming stripped 6 bases from V and 2 bases from J, with 16 bases between. CDR1 and CDR2 (germline): LNHNV, YYDKDF (reference sequence). CDR3 length: 15 residues. CDR3 protein: CATSNGANPQETQYF. The CDR3 DNA reads as TGTGCCACCAGTAATGGGGCAAACCCTCAAGAGACCCAGTACTTC.

This sequence joins TRBV5-8 and TRBJ2-7; tentatively, D is TRBD1 (6 bases). The V gene lost 4 bases and the J gene lost 2 bases, with 16 bases spanning the gap. Germline lookup yields CDR1 SGHTS and CDR2 YDEGEE. The CDR3 runs 15 residues. Here the CDR3 reads CASSLGVGTTYEQYF. Here the CDR3 DNA reads TGTGCCAGCAGCCTGGGCGTTGGGACAACCTACGAGCAGTACTTC.